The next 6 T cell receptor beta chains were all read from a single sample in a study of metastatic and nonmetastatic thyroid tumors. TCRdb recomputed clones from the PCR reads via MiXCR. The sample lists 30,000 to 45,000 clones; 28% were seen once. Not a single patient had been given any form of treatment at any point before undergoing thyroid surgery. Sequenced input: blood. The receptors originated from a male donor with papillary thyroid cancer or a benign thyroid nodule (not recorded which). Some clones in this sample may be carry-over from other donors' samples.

The CDR3 is CASSYSSGPPYTDTQYF. CDR3 nucleotides: TGTGCCAGCAGTTACTCGTCGGGACCCCCCTACACAGATACGCAGTATTTT. V and J are TRBV6-2 or TRBV6-3 and TRBJ2-3; D assignment may be TRBD1 or TRBD2 (5 bases each). Between the trimmed V and J ends, which lost 0 bases and 2 bases, there was a span of 15 bases. CDR3 length: 17 amino acids. Germline V lookup: CDR1 MNHEY, CDR2 SVGEGT.

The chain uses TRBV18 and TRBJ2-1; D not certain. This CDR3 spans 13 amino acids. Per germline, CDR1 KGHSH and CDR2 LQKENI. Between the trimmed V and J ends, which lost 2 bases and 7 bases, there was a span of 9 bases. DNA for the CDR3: TGTGCCAGCTCACCAAGAGGCTTAAATGAGCAGTTCTTC. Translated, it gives CASSPRGLNEQFF.

CDR3 in amino acids: CASSESGFSPLHF. The CDR3, as DNA: TGTGCCAGCAGTGAATCAGGGTTTTCACCCCTCCACTTT. The V gene is TRBV25-1, the J gene TRBJ1-6, with a possible D match to TRBD1 (5 bases). CDR1 and CDR2 from the germline V gene are MGHDK and SYGVNS. This CDR3 comprises 13 residues. V lost 1 base and J 9 bases, leaving 7 bases between the germline ends.

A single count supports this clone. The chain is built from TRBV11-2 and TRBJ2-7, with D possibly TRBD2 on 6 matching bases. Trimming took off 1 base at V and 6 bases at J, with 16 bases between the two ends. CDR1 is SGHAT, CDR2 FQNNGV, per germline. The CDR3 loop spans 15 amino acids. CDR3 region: CASSLGVGRRVEQYF. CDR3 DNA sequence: TGTGCCAGCAGCTTAGGCGTGGGGCGGAGGGTCGAGCAGTACTTC.

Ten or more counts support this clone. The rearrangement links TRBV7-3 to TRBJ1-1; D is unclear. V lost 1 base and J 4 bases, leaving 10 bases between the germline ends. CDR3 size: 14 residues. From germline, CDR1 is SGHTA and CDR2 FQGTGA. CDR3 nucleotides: TGTGCCAGCAGCTTAAATCCGGTGGGCACTGAAGCTTTCTTT. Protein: CASSLNPVGTEAFF.

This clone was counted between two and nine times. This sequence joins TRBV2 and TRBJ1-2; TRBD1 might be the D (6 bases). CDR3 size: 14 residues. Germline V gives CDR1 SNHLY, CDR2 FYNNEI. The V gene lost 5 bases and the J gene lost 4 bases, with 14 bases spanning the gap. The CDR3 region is CASSPQGGGYGYTF. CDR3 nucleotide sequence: TGTGCCAGCAGTCCTCAGGGAGGGGGCTATGGCTACACCTTC.